The entry below describes one TCR beta chain. These data come from a study of blood T cell repertoires in COVID-19. Overall study context: Recovery among Cohort 3 donors was established by two negative PCRs, clearance, or symptom resolution. Acute and convalescent COVID-19 samples came from the United States, Italy and Spain.

CDR3 length: 17 residues. Germline V gene sequence: CDR1 LNHDA, CDR2 SQIVND (reference sequence). The V gene end was trimmed by 5 bases and the J gene end by 5 bases; junction bases not matched to a gene: 10. Cohorts were determined from participant-reported clinical history. Generated by immunoSEQ multiplex PCR, the TCRdb table keeps only in-frame clones and is missing some. The sample has 200,000 to 250,000 clones, roughly nine tenths seen once. This TCR derives from a woman between 45 and 60 years old in a cohort exposed to, infected with or recovered from COVID-19 (not recorded which). This sequence joins TRBV19 and TRBJ1-6, with 9 bases lining up with TRBD1. The sequenced sample consisted of PBMCs or T cells enriched from blood (not recorded which). Written as DNA, the CDR3 is TGTGCCAGTAGTGCCGCTCCCGGGACAGGGAATAATTCACCCCTCCACTTT. It is translated as CASSAAPGTGNNSPLHF.